The 13 T cell receptor beta chains below come from one sample, sequenced in a study of cytotoxic CD8 clonotypes in ibrutinib-treated CLL. Generated by immunoSEQ multiplex PCR, the TCRdb table keeps only in-frame clones and is missing some. The sample lists 150,000 to 200,000 clones, about four fifths occurring once. The sequencing used PBMCs, collected after 12 months of ibrutinib treatment. These receptors originate from a human donor with chronic lymphocytic leukemia.

Details on this clone: Mismatch with germline at one junction end may stem from a read error. J is TRBJ2-1 and V is TRBV27; D possibly matches TRBD1 or TRBD2 (6 bases each). The length of the CDR3 is 18 residues. From germline, CDR1 is MNHEY and CDR2 SMNVEV (reference sequence). In nucleotides, the CDR3 is TGTGCCATCAGTCCGAGGGGGGCGGCGGGATTAATTTACAATGAGCAGTTCTTC. It is translated as CAISPRGAAGLIYNEQFF.

The V and J genes are TRBV5-1 and TRBJ2-1; D unresolved. Trimming shortened V by 0 bases and J by 5 bases, and 9 bases separated the two germline ends. Germline V gene data show CDR1 as SGHRS and CDR2 as YFSETQ. The CDR3 extends over 14 amino acids. In DNA form, the CDR3 reads TGCGCCAGCAGCTTGGAAAGGGCTAACAATGAGCAGTTCTTC. The encoded protein is CASSLERANNEQFF.

This clone has only one observation. The V and J genes are TRBV28 and TRBJ1-2; 9 positions match TRBD1. The junction had 7 bases not matched to a gene; V was cut back by 10 bases and J by 4 bases. The germline V gene encodes CDR1 MDHEN and CDR2 SYDVKM. The CDR3 consists of 13 residues. The CDR3 region has the DNA TGTGCCACTCGACAGGGGGTGAGCTATGGCTACACCTTC. It codes for CATRQGVSYGYTF.

The chain is built from TRBV7-2 and TRBJ2-7; D unresolved. Germline loops: CDR1 SGHTA, CDR2 FQGNSA. V was pared by 5 bases and J by 0 bases, with 11 bases between. The CDR3 is made up of 14 amino acids. The CDR3 DNA reads TGTGCCAGCAGCCCAGAGGTAGCCTCCTACGAGCAGTACTTC. Its protein product is CASSPEVASYEQYF.

In nucleotides, the CDR3 is TGTGCCAGCAGCTTAGATGAGGGGCTGGAGACCCAGTACTTC. It encodes CASSLDEGLETQYF. V and J are TRBV7-2 and TRBJ2-5; tentatively, D is TRBD1 or TRBD2 (5 bases each). Germline loops: CDR1 SGHTA, CDR2 FQGNSA. The V and J ends lost 1 base and 5 bases respectively, with 11 bases between them. The CDR3 length is 14 residues.

This chain connects TRBV15 to TRBJ1-1; the D gene is possibly TRBD1 (5 bases). CDR3 length: 15 amino acids. In germline, CDR1 is LNHNV, CDR2 YYDKDF (reference sequence). V dropped 1 base and J dropped 1 base, with 10 bases sitting between them. The CDR3 loop reads CATSRGGGGNTEAFF. The CDR3 DNA follows: TGTGCCACCAGCAGAGGGGGGGGAGGGAACACTGAAGCTTTCTTT.

This clone was seen more than once but under ten times. J is TRBJ1-5 and V is TRBV5-1; no firm D call. The CDR3 totals 14 residues. V lost 4 bases and J lost 1, with 9 bases in between. Germline assignment: CDR1 SGHRS and CDR2 YFSETQ. The CDR3 DNA sequence: TGCGCCAGCAGCAGAGGAGACAGCAATCAGCCCCAGCATTTT. It translates to CASSRGDSNQPQHF.

This clone appeared a few times. The J gene is TRBJ2-7, the V gene TRBV19; 9 nucleotides agree with TRBD2. The CDR3 is 15 residues long. V was pared by 5 bases and J by 6 bases, with 11 bases of the junction left unmatched. Germline values: CDR1 LNHDA, CDR2 SQIVND (reference sequence). The CDR3 nucleotides are TGTGCCAGTAGTTTTCCAGCGGGAGGACGAAGCGAGCAGTACTTC. It translates to CASSFPAGGRSEQYF.

The chain couples TRBV5-1 to TRBJ2-2; D perhaps matches TRBD1 (5 bases). Germline-derived CDR1 and CDR2 are SGHRS and YFSETQ. V was clipped by 0 bases and J by 3 bases, with 9 bases between them. The CDR3 consists of 15 residues. The CDR3 spells CASSLDRSYTGELFF. CDR3 coding DNA: TGCGCCAGCAGCTTGGACAGGTCTTACACCGGGGAGCTGTTTTTT.

The chain joins TRBV6-5 to TRBJ1-6; D gene uncertain. V was pared by 1 base and J by 10 bases, with 14 bases between. CDR3 length: 15 residues. The germline gives CDR1 MNHEY, CDR2 SVGAGI. This CDR3 is CASSYWRNNGSPLHF. The CDR3 DNA reads TGTGCCAGCAGTTACTGGAGGAATAACGGGTCACCCCTCCACTTT.

V usage is TRBV4-1 and J usage is TRBJ1-3; the match to TRBD1 covers 11 bases. V dropped 0 bases and J dropped 4; count of bases not matched to a gene: 11. In germline, CDR1 is MGHRA, CDR2 YSYEKL. CDR3 length: 19 residues. DNA of the CDR3: TGCGCCAGCAGCCAAGATCGGGGACAGGGGGTTACATCCGGAAACACCATATATTTT. This sequence encodes CASSQDRGQGVTSGNTIYF.

The chain employs TRBV7-9 and TRBJ1-5; D ambiguous. Trimming took off 5 bases at V and 9 bases at J, with 11 bases between the two ends. Germline CDR1 SEHNR, CDR2 FQNEAQ (reference sequence). The CDR3 totals 12 residues. The CDR3 region has the DNA TGTGCCAGCAGCACGTCTATCCCGCCCCAGCATTTT. Amino acid sequence: CASSTSIPPQHF.

The CDR3 loop is CASSYTTGELFF. The DNA of the CDR3 is TGTGCCAGCAGCTACACCACCGGGGAGCTGTTTTTT. The V gene is TRBV6-6, the J gene TRBJ2-2, with unresolved D. The V end lost 6 bases, the J end lost 4 bases, and 6 bases lay between the germline ends. The CDR3 is 12 residues long. Germline CDR1 MNHNY, CDR2 SVGAGI (reference sequence).